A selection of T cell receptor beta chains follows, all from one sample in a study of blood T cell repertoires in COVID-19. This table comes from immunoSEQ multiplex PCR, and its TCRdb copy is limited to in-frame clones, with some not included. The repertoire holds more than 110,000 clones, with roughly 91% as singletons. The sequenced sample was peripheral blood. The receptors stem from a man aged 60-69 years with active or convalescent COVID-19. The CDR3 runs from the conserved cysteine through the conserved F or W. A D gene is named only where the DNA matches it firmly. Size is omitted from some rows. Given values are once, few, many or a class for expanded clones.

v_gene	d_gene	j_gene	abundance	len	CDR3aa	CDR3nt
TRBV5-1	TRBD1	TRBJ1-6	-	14	CASSRDRGNSPLHF	TGCGCCAGCAGCCGGGACAGGGGCAATTCACCCCTCCACTTT
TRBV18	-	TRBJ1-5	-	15	CASSPPIGGNQPQHF	TGTGCCAGCTCACCACCAATCGGGGGCAATCAGCCCCAGCATTTT
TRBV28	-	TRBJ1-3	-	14	CASSFGGREDTIYF	TGTGCCAGCAGTTTCGGGGGGCGCGAGGACACCATATATTTT
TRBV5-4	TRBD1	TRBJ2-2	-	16	CASSSGQERNTGELFF	TGTGCCAGCAGCTCGGGACAGGAGAGGAACACCGGGGAGCTGTTTTTT
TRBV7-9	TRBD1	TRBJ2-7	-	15	CASSPGQGVYYEQYF	TGTGCCAGCAGCCCGGGACAGGGGGTATACTACGAGCAGTACTTC
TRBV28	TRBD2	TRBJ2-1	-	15	CASSLSSGGGDEQFF	TGTGCCAGCAGTTTAAGTAGCGGGGGCGGCGATGAGCAGTTCTTC
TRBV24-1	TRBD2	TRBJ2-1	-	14	CATSDRVAGNEQFF	TGTGCCACCAGTGATAGGGTAGCGGGAAATGAGCAGTTCTTC
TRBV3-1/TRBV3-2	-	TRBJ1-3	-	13	CASKSREADTIYF	TGTGCCAGCAAAAGCCGGGAAGCTGACACCATATATTTT
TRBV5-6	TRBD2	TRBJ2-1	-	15	CASSLSLAEDNEQFF	TGTGCCAGCAGCTTGAGTCTAGCGGAGGACAATGAGCAGTTCTTC
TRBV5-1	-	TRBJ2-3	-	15	CASALGGLSTDTQYF	TGCGCCAGCGCCCTGGGGGGATTGAGCACAGATACGCAGTATTTT
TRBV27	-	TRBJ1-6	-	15	CASSNRQSYNSPLHF	TGTGCCAGCAGTAACCGACAGAGCTATAATTCACCCCTCCACTTT
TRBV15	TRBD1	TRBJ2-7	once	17	CATSRSTYRDSAYEQYF	TGTGCCACCAGCAGATCCACCTACCGGGACAGTGCATACGAGCAGTACTTC
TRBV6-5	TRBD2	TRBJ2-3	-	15	CASSYGEGLGGAQYF	TGTGCCAGCAGTTACGGGGAGGGCCTGGGGGGGGCGCAGTATTTT
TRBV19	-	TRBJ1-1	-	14	CASSPDRLNTEAFF	TGTGCCAGTAGCCCCGACAGGTTGAACACTGAAGCTTTCTTT
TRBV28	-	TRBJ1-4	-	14	CASKKQTGNEKLFF	TGTGCCAGCAAAAAACAGACAGGCAATGAAAAACTGTTTTTT
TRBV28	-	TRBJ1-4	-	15	CASRLSGTSREKLFF	TGTGCCAGCAGGCTATCCGGGACAAGTAGAGAAAAACTGTTTTTT
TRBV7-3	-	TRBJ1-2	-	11	CASSSAMSWTF	TGTGCCAGCAGCTCCGCTATGAGTTGGACCTTC
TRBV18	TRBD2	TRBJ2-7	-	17	CASSPFTSGLAGSEQYF	TGTGCCAGCTCACCGTTTACCTCGGGACTAGCGGGATCCGAGCAGTACTTC
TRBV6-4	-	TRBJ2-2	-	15	CASALQASGTGELFF	TGTGCCAGCGCCCTCCAGGCGAGTGGGACCGGGGAGCTGTTTTTT
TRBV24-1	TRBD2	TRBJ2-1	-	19	CATSDRPQKWREKGNEQFF	TGTGCCACCAGTGATCGCCCCCAAAAATGGCGGGAGAAGGGGAATGAGCAGTTCTTC
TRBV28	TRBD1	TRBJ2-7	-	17	CASSPIGYGQGENEQYF	TGTGCCAGCAGTCCCATAGGTTACGGACAGGGGGAAAACGAGCAGTACTTC
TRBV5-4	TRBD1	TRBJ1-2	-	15	CASSKGQGVSYGYTF	TGTGCCAGCAGCAAAGGACAGGGGGTTAGCTATGGCTACACCTTC
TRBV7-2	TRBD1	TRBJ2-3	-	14	CASRRGQGTDTQYF	TGTGCCAGCAGGAGGGGACAGGGCACAGATACGCAGTATTTT
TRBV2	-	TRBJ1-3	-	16	CASSALTAPSGNTIYF	TGTGCCAGCAGTGCACTCACAGCTCCCTCTGGAAACACCATATATTTT
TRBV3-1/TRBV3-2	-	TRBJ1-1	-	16	CASSQVSGLPNTEAFF	TGTGCCAGCAGCCAAGTGTCAGGCCTCCCGAACACTGAAGCTTTCTTT
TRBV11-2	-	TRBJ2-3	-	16	CASSSPGGTSTDTQYF	TGTGCCAGCAGCTCCCCCGGGGGAACTAGCACAGATACGCAGTATTTT
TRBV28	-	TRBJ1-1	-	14	CASSVDSGNTEAFF	TGTGCCAGCAGCGTCGATTCGGGGAACACTGAAGCTTTCTTT
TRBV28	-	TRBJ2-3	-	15	CASTILPQGTDTQYF	TGTGCCAGCACCATACTCCCGCAGGGCACAGATACGCAGTATTTT
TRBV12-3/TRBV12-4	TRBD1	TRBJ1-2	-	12	CASSPTGEGYTF	TGTGCCAGCAGTCCTACAGGGGAAGGCTACACCTTC
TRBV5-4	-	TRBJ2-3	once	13	CASSLDPPDTQYF	TGTGCCAGCAGCTTGGATCCTCCAGATACGCAGTATTTT
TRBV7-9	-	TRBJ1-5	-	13	CASSLGSGQPQHF	TGTGCCAGCAGCTTAGGGTCAGGTCAGCCCCAGCATTTT
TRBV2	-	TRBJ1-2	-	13	CASFRGNNYGYTF	TGTGCCAGCTTCCGGGGGAATAACTATGGCTACACCTTC
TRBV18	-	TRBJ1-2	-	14	CASSGLTANYGYTF	TGTGCCAGCTCAGGCTTGACAGCAAACTATGGCTACACCTTC
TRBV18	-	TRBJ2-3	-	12	CASSPYTDTQYF	TGTGCCAGCTCACCTTACACAGATACGCAGTATTTT
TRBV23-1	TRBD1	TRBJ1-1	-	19	CASSPCRDRKIWGDTEAFF	TGCGCCAGCAGCCCGTGCCGGGACAGGAAGATATGGGGCGACACTGAAGCTTTCTTT
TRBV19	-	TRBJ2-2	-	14	CASSNSGNTGELFF	TGTGCCAGTTCGAATAGCGGGAACACCGGGGAGCTGTTTTTT
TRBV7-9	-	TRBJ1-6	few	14	CASSQAGYNSPLHF	TGTGCCAGCAGCCAGGCGGGGTATAATTCACCCCTCCACTTT
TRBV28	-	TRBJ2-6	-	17	CASSLRGSNSGANVLTF	TGTGCCAGCAGTTTAAGGGGCAGTAATTCTGGGGCCAACGTCCTGACTTTC
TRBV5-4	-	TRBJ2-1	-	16	CASSWAWRAENNEQFF	TGTGCCAGCAGCTGGGCGTGGCGGGCGGAGAACAATGAGCAGTTCTTC
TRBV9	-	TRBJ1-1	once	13	CASSRDRFSEAFF	TGTGCCAGCAGCCGCGACAGGTTCTCTGAAGCTTTCTTT
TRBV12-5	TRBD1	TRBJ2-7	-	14	CASGKGQENYEQYF	TGTGCTAGTGGGAAGGGACAGGAGAACTACGAGCAGTACTTC
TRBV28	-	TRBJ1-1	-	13	CASRFSENTEAFF	TGTGCCAGCAGATTTTCAGAGAACACTGAAGCTTTCTTT
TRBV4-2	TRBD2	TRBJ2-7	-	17	CASSQESGTSGPYEQYF	TGTGCCAGCAGCCAAGAGTCCGGGACTAGCGGCCCCTACGAGCAGTACTTC
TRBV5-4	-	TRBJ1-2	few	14	CASSLMAQPLSYTF	TGTGCCAGCAGCTTGATGGCCCAACCTCTGAGCTACACCTTC
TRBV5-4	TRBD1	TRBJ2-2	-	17	CASSLKEGTGNTGELFF	TGTGCCAGCAGCTTGAAGGAGGGGACAGGCAACACCGGGGAGCTGTTTTTT
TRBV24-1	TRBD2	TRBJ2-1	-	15	CATSAGLADYNEQFF	TGTGCCACCAGTGCCGGGCTAGCGGACTACAATGAGCAGTTCTTC
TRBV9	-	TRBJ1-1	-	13	CASSVNWATEAFF	TGTGCCAGCAGCGTAAATTGGGCCACTGAAGCTTTCTTT
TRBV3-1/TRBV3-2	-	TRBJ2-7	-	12	CASSPQCHEQYF	TGTGCCAGCAGCCCACAGTGTCACGAGCAGTACTTC